Included here is one TCR beta chain sequence, with context. The sample is drawn from a study of cytomegalovirus exposure and HLA in healthy donors. PCR primers comprised 60 Vbeta and 13 Jbeta primers. As originally analysed: An analysis performed later counted 60 million to 90 million unique TCR beta chains (roughly 9.9 million of them shared). Method: immunoSEQ multiplex PCR; TCRdb's copy keeps in-frame clones and lacks some. The V and J calls and clone size come from that table; D and trimming were worked out from the DNA. The sample shows about 160,000 clones, 80% of them seen only once. Germline V gene data show CDR1 as MNHEY and CDR2 as SMNVEV (reference sequence). The CDR3 covers 13 residues. V shed 6 bases, J shed 5 bases, and the junction held 6 bases outside the gene matches.

The gene calls are TRBV27 and TRBJ1-1, with 7 bases aligning to TRBD1. The receptor comes from a man aged 18 to 30 in good health and CMV-seropositive. The sequenced sample consisted of PBMCs. CDR3 protein: CASSLDRFTEAFF. CDR3 coding DNA: TGTGCCAGCAGCTTGGACAGGTTTACTGAAGCTTTCTTT.